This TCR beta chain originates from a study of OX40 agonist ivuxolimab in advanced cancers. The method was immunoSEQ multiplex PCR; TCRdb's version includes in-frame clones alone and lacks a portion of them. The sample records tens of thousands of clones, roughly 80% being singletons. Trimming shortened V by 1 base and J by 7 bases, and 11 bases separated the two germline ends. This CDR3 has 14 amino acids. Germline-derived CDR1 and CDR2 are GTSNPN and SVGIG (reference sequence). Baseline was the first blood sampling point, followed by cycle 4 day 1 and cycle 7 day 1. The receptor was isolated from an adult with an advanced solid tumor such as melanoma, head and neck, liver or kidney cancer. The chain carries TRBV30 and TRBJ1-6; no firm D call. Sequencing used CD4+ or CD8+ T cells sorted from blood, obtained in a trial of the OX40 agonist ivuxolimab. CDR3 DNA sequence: TGTGCCTGGAGTGATATGTCCGTGAATTCACCCCTCCACTTT. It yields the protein CAWSDMSVNSPLHF.